Listed below are T cell receptor beta chains from one sample, sequenced in a study of Graves' ophthalmopathy and Graves' hyperthyroidism. A single record per CDR3 protein comes from TCRdb applying MiXCR to the multiplex PCR reads. In the table there are some 350,000 distinct CDR3 sequences, about 18% of which are singletons. The sample taken for sequencing was peripheral blood. All receptors derive from an adult woman with stable Graves' hyperthyroidism. The CDR3 runs from the conserved cysteine through the conserved F or W. D genes are given only for firm matches. Where a row states a size, it is once, few, many or the class of an expanded clone; other rows omit it.

TRBJ1-3	TRBV28	many	-	CASSSQVSGNTIYF	TGTGCCAGCAGTTCACAGGTTTCTGGAAACACCATATATTTT
TRBJ1-2	TRBV12-3/TRBV12-4	-	TRBD1	CASSSGQGLVGYGYTF	TGTGCCAGCAGTTCCGGACAGGGGTTGGTTGGCTATGGCTACACCTTC
TRBJ2-2	TRBV7-2	many	-	CASSLTGVFTGELFF	TGTGCCAGCAGCTTAACGGGGGTATTCACCGGGGAGCTGTTTTTT
TRBJ1-2	TRBV28	many	-	CASSQRQRIYGYTF	TGTGCCAGCAGTCAAAGACAGAGGATCTATGGCTACACCTTC
TRBJ2-5	TRBV28	-	TRBD1	CASSPWDRQETQYF	TGTGCCAGCAGTCCCTGGGACAGACAAGAGACCCAGTACTTC
TRBJ1-1	TRBV12-3/TRBV12-4	many	-	CASRRTPGGAFF	TGTGCCAGCAGACGAACTCCGGGCGGAGCTTTCTTT
TRBJ2-7	TRBV12-3/TRBV12-4	-	TRBD1	CASTESGGAYEQYF	TGTGCCAGCACAGAATCAGGGGGCGCCTACGAGCAGTACTTC
TRBJ2-7	TRBV6-2/TRBV6-3	-	TRBD1	CASRRLDRGPYEQYF	TGTGCCAGCAGGCGGCTCGACAGGGGCCCCTACGAGCAGTACTTC
TRBJ2-7	TRBV29-1	many	TRBD1	CSVEDGQGANEQYF	TGCAGCGTTGAAGACGGACAGGGGGCCAACGAGCAGTACTTC
TRBJ1-1	TRBV20-1	-	TRBD1	CSARKGQGNMNTEAFF	TGCAGTGCTAGGAAGGGACAGGGAAACATGAACACTGAAGCTTTCTTT
TRBJ2-2	TRBV10-2	-	TRBD1	CASRSQGVGELFF	TGCGCCAGCAGGTCCCAGGGGGTCGGGGAGCTGTTTTTT
TRBJ2-2	TRBV6-1	-	TRBD2	CASSLAGKNTGELFF	TGTGCCAGCAGTCTAGCGGGAAAGAACACCGGGGAGCTGTTTTTT
TRBJ2-7	TRBV7-9	-	TRBD2	CASSSSGSHEQYF	TGTGCCAGCAGCTCTAGCGGGTCTCACGAGCAGTACTTC
TRBJ2-6	TRBV27	many	-	CASSFKGLSSGANVLTF	TGTGCCAGCAGTTTCAAGGGCTTGAGCTCTGGGGCCAACGTCCTGACTTTC
TRBJ2-5	TRBV7-8	-	-	CASRQRVAFQETQYF	TGTGCCAGCAGACAGAGGGTAGCGTTCCAAGAGACCCAGTACTTC
TRBJ2-7	TRBV6-5	-	TRBD2	CASSYNGGEYEQYF	TGTGCCAGCAGTTACAACGGGGGGGAGTACGAGCAGTACTTC
TRBJ1-1	TRBV7-9	few	-	CASSQMQGTEAFF	TGTGCCAGCAGCCAAATGCAGGGTACTGAAGCTTTCTTT
TRBJ2-6	TRBV6-2/TRBV6-3	many	-	CASSYTLEGWAGANVLTF	TGTGCCAGCAGTTACACCCTAGAGGGTTGGGCTGGGGCCAACGTCCTGACTTTC
TRBJ1-5	TRBV28	many	-	CATLLQGQPQHF	TGTGCCACCCTCCTACAGGGTCAGCCCCAGCATTTT
TRBJ2-7	TRBV6-2/TRBV6-3	many	-	CASGRIETHEQYF	TGTGCCAGCGGACGAATAGAAACCCACGAGCAGTACTTC
TRBJ1-1	TRBV5-1	many	-	CASSLSGTVNTEAFF	TGCGCCAGCAGCTTGTCCGGGACGGTGAACACTGAAGCTTTCTTT
TRBJ2-6	TRBV7-2	many	-	CASSLVLGSGRAGANVLTF	TGTGCCAGCAGCTTAGTATTAGGGTCCGGAAGAGCTGGGGCCAACGTCCTGACTTTC
TRBJ2-7	TRBV13	many	-	CASSFGTPADEQYF	TGTGCCAGCAGCTTCGGGACCCCCGCGGACGAGCAGTACTTC
TRBJ2-2	TRBV12-3/TRBV12-4	many	TRBD1	CASSPRTGPFTGELFF	TGTGCCAGCAGTCCTAGGACAGGGCCCTTTACCGGGGAGCTGTTTTTT
TRBJ1-5	TRBV29-1	many	TRBD1	CSVRTGPNQPQHF	TGCAGCGTCCGGACAGGACCAAATCAGCCCCAGCATTTT
TRBJ1-1	TRBV15	many	-	CATSRDGEVVDTEAFF	TGTGCCACCAGCAGAGATGGGGAGGTAGTCGACACTGAAGCTTTCTTT
TRBJ2-7	TRBV28	many	TRBD1	CASSSPRTGYYEQYF	TGTGCCAGCAGTTCACCCCGGACAGGGTACTACGAGCAGTACTTC
TRBJ2-5	TRBV7-9	-	-	CASWKSGSDETQYF	TGTGCCAGCTGGAAATCGGGGTCCGACGAGACCCAGTACTTC
TRBJ2-5	TRBV28	many	TRBD2	CASNSGLAGAETQYF	TGTGCCAGCAATTCGGGACTAGCGGGAGCGGAGACCCAGTACTTC
TRBJ2-5	TRBV6-1	-	TRBD1	CASSAVTGVETQYF	TGTGCCAGCAGTGCAGTGACAGGGGTAGAGACCCAGTACTTC
TRBJ1-5	TRBV19	many	TRBD1	CASTEDREEWQPQHF	TGTGCCAGTACCGAGGACAGGGAAGAATGGCAGCCCCAGCATTTT
TRBJ1-1	TRBV4-1	-	-	CASSHFWNRRMNTEAFF	TGCGCCAGCAGCCATTTCTGGAACAGAAGGATGAACACTGAAGCTTTCTTT
TRBJ1-2	TRBV6-5	many	-	CASSYRDLYGYTF	TGTGCCAGCAGTTACCGGGACCTCTATGGCTACACCTTC
TRBJ1-5	TRBV2	many	-	CASSDLRGGGYQPQHF	TGTGCCAGCAGTGACCTTAGGGGGGGGGGTTATCAGCCCCAGCATTTT
TRBJ1-1	TRBV6-1	-	-	CASSEARWQARWAEAFF	TGTGCCAGCAGTGAAGCACGTTGGCAGGCCCGATGGGCTGAAGCTTTCTTT
TRBJ1-3	TRBV12-3/TRBV12-4	many	-	CASSLGGPSGNTIYF	TGTGCCAGCAGTCTAGGGGGTCCCTCTGGAAACACCATATATTTT
TRBJ2-3	TRBV29-1	-	-	CSVGGRLSADTQYF	TGCAGCGTGGGGGGGCGGTTATCCGCAGATACGCAGTATTTT
TRBJ2-7	TRBV12-3/TRBV12-4	many	-	CASSPELVSSYEQYF	TGTGCCAGCAGCCCCGAACTAGTAAGCTCCTACGAGCAGTACTTC
TRBJ1-3	TRBV6-5	few	-	CASSYFRQPGNTIYF	TGTGCCAGCAGTTACTTTCGCCAGCCTGGAAACACCATATATTTT
TRBJ2-7	TRBV28	many	-	CASSMAISYEQYF	TGTGCCAGCAGCATGGCGATCTCCTACGAGCAGTACTTC
TRBJ2-7	TRBV18	-	-	CASSSGSHYEQYF	TGTGCCTCCTCGAGCGGGTCTCACTACGAGCAGTACTTC
TRBJ2-7	TRBV4-1	-	-	CASSLSSHYEQYF	TGCGCCAGCAGCCTATCATCGCACTACGAGCAGTACTTC
TRBJ2-2	TRBV24-1	many	TRBD1	CAARQGNTGELFF	TGTGCCGCAAGACAGGGAAACACCGGGGAGCTGTTTTTT
TRBJ2-1	TRBV11-2	few	TRBD1	CASGLAGRGNEQFF	TGTGCCAGCGGCTTAGCTGGCAGGGGGAATGAGCAGTTCTTC
TRBJ2-7	TRBV25-1	many	-	CASSYTGHEQYF	TGTGCCAGCAGCTACACAGGGCACGAGCAGTACTTC
TRBJ2-2	TRBV7-2	-	-	CASSLGLGGELFF	TGTGCCAGCAGCTTAGGCCTAGGCGGGGAGCTGTTTTTT
TRBJ2-7	TRBV12-3/TRBV12-4	-	-	CASSEGAGGVYEQYF	TGTGCCAGCAGTGAAGGGGCCGGCGGAGTCTACGAGCAGTACTTC
TRBJ2-5	TRBV10-2	many	-	CASSGRARRLRQETQYF	TGCGCCAGCAGTGGTAGGGCCAGACGATTGCGCCAAGAGACCCAGTACTTC
TRBJ2-5	TRBV7-2	-	-	CASSLQDYQETQYF	TGTGCCAGCAGCTTACAGGACTACCAAGAGACCCAGTACTTC
TRBJ2-7	TRBV28	many	TRBD1	CASSLLGTGSYEQYF	TGTGCCAGCAGTTTATTGGGGACAGGGTCCTACGAGCAGTACTTC